These T cell receptor beta chains were read from a single sample in a study of T-cell memory formation after mild COVID-19. TCRdb itself ran the 5' RACE reads through MiXCR, one entry per CDR3 protein. The sample gives some 440,000 distinct CDR3 sequences, approximately 23% of which show up once; under 15% is in the top ten. The sample consisted of PBMCs or a T cell subset sorted from them (not recorded which). Every receptor here comes from an adult woman who had mild COVID-19 (a few samples of this study predate the infection). Cell type and time point are not known. Each CDR3 is given with its conserved first and last residue. The D gene is left open where the match is weak. Only some rows state a clone size, as once, few, many or a class for expanded clones.

J gene,V gene,D gene,clone size,CDR3 protein,CDR3 DNA
TRBJ2-1,TRBV9,NA,few,CASSVGRYNEQFF,TGTGCCAGCAGCGTAGGACGGTACAATGAGCAGTTCTTC
TRBJ2-1,TRBV20-1,NA,few,CSATQTGLFHNEQFF,TGCAGTGCTACCCAGACAGGACTCTTCCACAATGAGCAGTTCTTC
TRBJ2-3,TRBV6-1,TRBD2,few,CASSDWGLAGGTDRNTDTQYF,TGTGCCAGCAGTGACTGGGGACTAGCGGGAGGGACCGACCGGAACACAGATACGCAGTATTTT
TRBJ2-2,TRBV27,NA,NA,CASSQTDPFGTGELFF,TGTGCCAGCAGTCAAACCGACCCCTTTGGCACCGGGGAGCTGTTTTTT
TRBJ2-3,TRBV7-9,TRBD1,NA,CASSLGDRDADTQYF,TGTGCCAGCAGCTTAGGGGACAGGGACGCAGATACGCAGTATTTT
TRBJ2-1,TRBV5-6,TRBD2,NA,CASSPDPTSGYNEQFF,TGTGCCAGCAGCCCGGACCCCACTAGCGGGTACAATGAGCAGTTCTTC
TRBJ2-1,TRBV28,TRBD1,NA,CASSVHLPGTGWFF,TGTGCCAGCAGCGTCCACTTACCCGGGACAGGGTGGTTCTTC
TRBJ2-5,TRBV29-1,NA,NA,CSVEDPWGQETQYF,TGCAGCGTTGAAGATCCTTGGGGGCAAGAGACCCAGTACTTC
TRBJ2-1,TRBV9,NA,NA,CASSTPGNEQFF,TGTGCCAGCAGCACCCCGGGCAATGAGCAGTTCTTC
TRBJ2-2,TRBV7-9,TRBD1,NA,CASSAGTGRTGELFF,TGTGCCAGCAGCGCCGGGACAGGGCGGACCGGGGAGCTGTTTTTT
TRBJ2-3,TRBV20-1,NA,NA,CSASRTVTDTQYF,TGCAGTGCTAGTAGGACGGTCACAGATACGCAGTATTTT
TRBJ2-6,TRBV24-1,NA,NA,CATSDFGSASSGANVLTF,TGTGCCACCAGTGATTTCGGTTCAGCCAGCTCTGGGGCCAACGTCCTGACTTTC
TRBJ2-7,TRBV5-1,NA,NA,CASGVGGYEQYF,TGCGCCAGCGGGGTAGGCGGCTACGAGCAGTACTTC
TRBJ2-7,TRBV7-9,TRBD1,NA,CASSSTGVGEQYF,TGTGCCAGCAGCTCGACAGGGGTCGGCGAGCAGTACTTC
TRBJ2-5,TRBV7-8,TRBD2,few,CASSFQWGGNQETQYF,TGTGCCAGCAGCTTCCAGTGGGGGGGTAACCAAGAGACCCAGTACTTC
TRBJ2-7,TRBV7-9,NA,NA,CASSLGDGFSYEQYF,TGTGCCAGCAGCTTAGGGGACGGGTTCTCCTACGAGCAGTACTTC
TRBJ2-3,TRBV5-1,NA,NA,CASSLRTGGADTQYF,TGCGCCAGCAGCTTGAGGACCGGGGGCGCAGATACGCAGTATTTT